The 6 T cell receptor beta chains below were found in one sample sequenced in a study of blood T cells in healthy people across ages. Through a sample-barcoded 5' primer and a J-beta primer mix, a second PCR was run for roughly 6 to 12 cycles. TCRdb re-called the 5' RACE reads with MiXCR, one entry per CDR3 protein. This sample yields just over 1 million distinct CDR3 sequences, of which 40% to 55% are seen a single time; around 18% belongs to the top ten. The specimen was blood. Source of these receptors: a woman aged 55-70 years in good health.

The rearrangement uses TRBV4-1 and TRBJ2-3, with 12 bases that match TRBD1. In germline, CDR1 is MGHRA, CDR2 YSYEKL. This CDR3 has 17 amino acids. V was clipped by 2 bases and J by 4 bases; unmatched bases: 7. The CDR3 nucleotides read TGCGCCAGCAGCCAAATCCCGGGACAGGGGGCTTCAGATACGCAGTATTTT. As protein: CASSQIPGQGASDTQYF.

This clonotype was counted at least ten times. The gene calls are TRBV25-1 and TRBJ2-7; D is possibly TRBD1 (6 bases). Germline V gene data show CDR1 as MGHDK and CDR2 as SYGVNS. This CDR3 region has 12 residues. The V and J ends lost 11 bases and 5 bases respectively, with 16 bases between them. The CDR3 DNA reads TGTGCCCCCGAGGGCAGGGGCAACGAGCAGTACTTC. Protein sequence: CAPEGRGNEQYF.

This clonotype showed up just a few times. The chain has TRBV14 and TRBJ2-1; 8 positions agree with TRBD2. The germline V gene encodes CDR1 SGHDN and CDR2 FVKESK. V dropped 1 base and J dropped 8; count of bases not matched to a gene: 4. The CDR3 has 14 residues. The CDR3 spells CASSQGLARDEQFF. DNA of the CDR3: TGTGCCAGCAGCCAAGGACTAGCGAGGGATGAGCAGTTCTTC.

The V call is TRBV20-1, the J call TRBJ1-1; 7 nucleotides line up with TRBD1. The germline V gene encodes CDR1 DFQATT and CDR2 SNEGSKA (reference sequence). The CDR3 contains 13 residues. J gave up 7 bases and V 7 bases, and 12 bases lay outside the gene matches. The CDR3 bases are TGCAGTGTCCTGACCGGGACAGCGTTTGAAGCTTTCTTT. It specifies CSVLTGTAFEAFF.

The chain couples TRBV10-1 to TRBJ1-1, with unresolved D. The germline V gene encodes CDR1 WNHNN and CDR2 SYGVQD (reference sequence). V lost 0 bases and J lost 3, with 8 bases in between. CDR3 length: 14 residues. The CDR3 loop is CASSESRRYTEAFF. The CDR3 DNA reads as TGCGCCAGCAGTGAGTCCCGACGGTACACTGAAGCTTTCTTT.

The rearrangement joins TRBV20-1 to TRBJ1-5, with 7 bases aligning to TRBD1. V shed 3 bases and J 1 base; nucleotides not matched to a gene: 15. The CDR3 runs to 18 residues. The germline V gene encodes CDR1 DFQATT and CDR2 SNEGSKA (reference sequence). The CDR3 protein is CSARPPTGLRGSNQPQHF. CDR3 DNA: TGCAGTGCTAGGCCCCCGACAGGGTTAAGAGGGAGCAATCAGCCCCAGCATTTT.